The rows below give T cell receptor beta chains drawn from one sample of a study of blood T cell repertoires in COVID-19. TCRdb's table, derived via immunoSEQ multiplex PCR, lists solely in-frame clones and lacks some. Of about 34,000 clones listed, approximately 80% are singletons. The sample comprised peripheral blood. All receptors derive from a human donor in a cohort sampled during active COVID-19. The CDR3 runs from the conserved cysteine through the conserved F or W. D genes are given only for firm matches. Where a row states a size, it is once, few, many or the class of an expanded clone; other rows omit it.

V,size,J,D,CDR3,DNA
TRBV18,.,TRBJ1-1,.,CASSPNRDIITEAFF,TGTGCCAGCTCACCAAACCGGGACATAATCACTGAAGCTTTCTTT
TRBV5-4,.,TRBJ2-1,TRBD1,CASSPMTRTGSYNEQFF,TGTGCCAGCAGCCCCATGACCCGGACAGGGTCCTACAATGAGCAGTTCTTC
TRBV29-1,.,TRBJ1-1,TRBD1,CSVDARGFTEAFF,TGCAGCGTTGATGCCAGGGGGTTCACTGAAGCTTTCTTT
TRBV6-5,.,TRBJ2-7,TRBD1,CASTQGVHYEQYF,TGTGCCAGCACTCAGGGGGTTCACTACGAGCAGTACTTC
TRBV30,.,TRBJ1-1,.,CAWGRRQAMNTEAFF,TGTGCCTGGGGCCGTAGACAGGCCATGAACACTGAAGCTTTCTTT
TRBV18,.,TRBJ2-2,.,CASQQGLTGTGELFF,TGTGCCAGCCAACAAGGTCTAACGGGCACCGGGGAGCTGTTTTTT
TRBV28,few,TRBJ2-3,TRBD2,CASSYTSVSTDTQYF,TGTGCCAGCAGTTATACTAGCGTTAGCACAGATACGCAGTATTTT
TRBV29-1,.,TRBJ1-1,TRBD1,CSVADRGLISEAFF,TGCAGCGTTGCTGACAGGGGGCTTATCTCTGAAGCTTTCTTT
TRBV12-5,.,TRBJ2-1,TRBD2,CASGLGPTAGGPGYNEQFF,TGTGCTAGTGGTTTGGGGCCGACAGCGGGGGGGCCGGGTTACAATGAGCAGTTCTTC
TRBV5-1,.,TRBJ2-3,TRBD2,CASSRLAGGPDTQYF,TGCGCCAGCAGCCGACTAGCGGGGGGCCCAGATACGCAGTATTTT
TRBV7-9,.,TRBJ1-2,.,CASSLKTTGSSYGYTF,TGTGCCAGCAGCTTAAAGACGACAGGAAGTAGCTATGGCTACACCTTC
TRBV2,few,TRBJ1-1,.,CASRLTGDGTEAFF,TGTGCCAGCAGACTAACGGGGGACGGGACTGAAGCTTTCTTT
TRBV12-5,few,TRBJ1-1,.,CASGSGVRGLNTEAFF,TGTGCTAGTGGTTCAGGGGTGAGGGGCTTGAACACTGAAGCTTTCTTT
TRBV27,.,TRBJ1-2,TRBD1,CASSPAGGYGYTF,TGTGCCAGCAGTCCAGCAGGGGGCTATGGCTACACCTTC
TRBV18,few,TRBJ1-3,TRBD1,CASSPNRGQGNTIYF,TGTGCCAGCTCACCAAATCGGGGACAGGGAAACACCATATATTTT
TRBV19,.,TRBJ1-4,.,CASSLGVSEKLFF,TGTGCCAGTAGCCTGGGAGTCTCGGAAAAACTGTTTTTT
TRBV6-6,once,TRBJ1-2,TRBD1,CASSPVPGTGESYGYTF,TGTGCCAGCAGTCCTGTACCGGGGACAGGGGAGAGCTATGGCTACACCTTC
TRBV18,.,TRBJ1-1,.,CASSTETNTEAFF,TGTGCCAGCTCAACAGAGACCAACACTGAAGCTTTCTTT
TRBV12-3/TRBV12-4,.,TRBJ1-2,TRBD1,CASSGDRKDGYTF,TGTGCCAGCAGTGGGGACAGGAAGGATGGCTACACCTTC
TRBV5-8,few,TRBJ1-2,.,CASSLIRAGYTF,TGTGCCAGCAGCCTAATCAGGGCTGGCTACACCTTC
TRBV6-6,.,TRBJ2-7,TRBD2,CASGTASGKSSYEQYF,TGTGCCAGCGGGACCGCAAGCGGGAAGAGCTCCTACGAGCAGTACTTC
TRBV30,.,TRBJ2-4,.,CAWSVRPGDIQYF,TGTGCCTGGAGTGTACGACCAGGGGACATTCAGTACTTC
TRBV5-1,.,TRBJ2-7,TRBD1,CASSQGQGGGEQYF,TGCGCCAGCAGCCAGGGACAGGGAGGGGGCGAGCAGTACTTC
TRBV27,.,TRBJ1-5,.,CASSLGGLSYQPQHF,TGTGCCAGCAGTTTGGGGGGGCTCTCATATCAGCCCCAGCATTTT
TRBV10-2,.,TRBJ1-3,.,CASKNPGSSGNTIYF,TGCGCCAGCAAAAATCCAGGAAGCTCTGGAAACACCATATATTTT
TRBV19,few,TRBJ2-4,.,CASSIDGSGVGAKNIQYF,TGTGCCAGTAGTATAGATGGATCGGGGGTTGGTGCCAAAAACATTCAGTACTTC
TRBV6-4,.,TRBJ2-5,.,CAISPDRQETQYF,TGTGCCATCAGCCCCGACAGACAAGAGACCCAGTACTTC
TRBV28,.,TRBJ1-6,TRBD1,CATRDSNSPLHF,TGTGCCACCCGGGACAGTAATTCACCCCTCCACTTT
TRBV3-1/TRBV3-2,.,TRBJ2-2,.,CASSQVQGFAGELFF,TGTGCCAGCAGCCAAGTTCAGGGTTTTGCCGGGGAGCTGTTTTTT
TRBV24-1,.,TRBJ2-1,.,CATARGSGIVPHEQFF,TGTGCCACCGCAAGGGGGAGCGGGATCGTACCCCATGAGCAGTTCTTC
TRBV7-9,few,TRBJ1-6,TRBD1,CASSSNRGLSPLHF,TGTGCCAGCAGCAGCAACAGGGGGCTCTCACCCCTCCACTTT
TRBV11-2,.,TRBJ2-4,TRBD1,CASSGDRMIAKNIQYF,TGTGCCAGCAGCGGGGACAGGATGATAGCCAAAAACATTCAGTACTTC
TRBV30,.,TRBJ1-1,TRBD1,CAWKADRDGETFF,TGTGCCTGGAAAGCCGACAGGGATGGTGAGACTTTCTTT
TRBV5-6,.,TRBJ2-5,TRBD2,CASSRVTSAFQRATQYF,TGTGCCAGCAGTCGTGTGACTAGCGCCTTTCAGAGGGCGACCCAGTACTTC
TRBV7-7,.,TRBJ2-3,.,CASSLHTSDTQYF,TGTGCCAGCAGCTTACACACCTCAGATACGCAGTATTTT
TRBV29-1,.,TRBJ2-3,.,CSVDAGAPDTQYF,TGCAGCGTTGACGCGGGGGCCCCAGATACGCAGTATTTT
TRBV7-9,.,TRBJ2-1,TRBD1,CASSRQGVNEQFF,TGTGCCAGCAGTCGACAGGGGGTTAATGAGCAGTTCTTC